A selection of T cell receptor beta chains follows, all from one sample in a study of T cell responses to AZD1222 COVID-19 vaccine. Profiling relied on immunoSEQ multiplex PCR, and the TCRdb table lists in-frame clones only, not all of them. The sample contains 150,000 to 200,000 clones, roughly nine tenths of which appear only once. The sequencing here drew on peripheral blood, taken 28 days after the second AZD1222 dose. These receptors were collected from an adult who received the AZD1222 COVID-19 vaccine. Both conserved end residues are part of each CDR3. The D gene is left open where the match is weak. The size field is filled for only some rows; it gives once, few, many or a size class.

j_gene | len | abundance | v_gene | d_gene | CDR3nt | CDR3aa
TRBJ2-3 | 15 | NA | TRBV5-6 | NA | TGTGCCAGCAGCTTAGGGACTCCCAGCACAGATACGCAGTATTTT | CASSLGTPSTDTQYF
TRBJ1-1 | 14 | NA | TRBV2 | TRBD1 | TGTGCCAGCAGATGGACAGGGCCGAACACTGAAGCTTTCTTT | CASRWTGPNTEAFF
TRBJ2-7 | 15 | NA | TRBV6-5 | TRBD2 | TGTGCCAGCAGTCCCCGGACTAGCGGGGCGGACGAGCAGTACTTC | CASSPRTSGADEQYF
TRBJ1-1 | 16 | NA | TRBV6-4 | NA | TGTGCCAGCAACTGTGAAGCTAGGGGCGTGGGCACTGAAGCTTTCTTT | CASNCEARGVGTEAFF
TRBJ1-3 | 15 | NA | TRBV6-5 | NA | TGTGCCAGCAGTTACTCGAAAGGGGGTGGGAACACCATATATTTT | CASSYSKGGGNTIYF
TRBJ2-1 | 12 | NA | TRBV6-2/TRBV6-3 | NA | TGTGCCAGCAGTTACGGCTGGGCCAAGCAGTTCTTC | CASSYGWAKQFF
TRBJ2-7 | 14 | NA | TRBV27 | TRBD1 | TGTGCCAGCAGGCCGGGACAGGACTCCTACGAGCAGTACTTC | CASRPGQDSYEQYF
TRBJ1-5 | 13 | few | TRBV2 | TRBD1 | TGTGCCAGCAGGGGACAGGGGAGACAGCCCCAGCATTTT | CASRGQGRQPQHF
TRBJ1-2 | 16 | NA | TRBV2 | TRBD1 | TGTGCCAGCACTCCTAGGGACAGGGGGCATTACTATGGCTACACCTTC | CASTPRDRGHYYGYTF
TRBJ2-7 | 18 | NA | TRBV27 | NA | TGTGCCAGCAGTCTTACGCCTATTACGACAGAAGGCTCCTACGAGCAGTACTTC | CASSLTPITTEGSYEQYF
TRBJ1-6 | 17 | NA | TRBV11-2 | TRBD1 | TGTGCCAGCAGCTTAGTACGACAGGGGGCACTGGATTCACCCCTCCACTTT | CASSLVRQGALDSPLHF
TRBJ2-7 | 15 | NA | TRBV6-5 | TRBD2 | TGTGCCAGCAGTCCCGGGACTAGCGGTTCCTACGAGCAGTACTTC | CASSPGTSGSYEQYF
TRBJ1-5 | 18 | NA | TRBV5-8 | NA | TGTGCCAGCAGCTTGAAAGGTCCCGGATACTATAGCAATCAGCCCCAGCATTTT | CASSLKGPGYYSNQPQHF
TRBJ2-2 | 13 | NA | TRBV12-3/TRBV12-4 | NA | TGTGCCAGCAGTGGTGGGGTCACCGGGGAGCTGTTTTTT | CASSGGVTGELFF
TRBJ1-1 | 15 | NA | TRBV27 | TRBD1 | TGTGCCAGCTATAAGACAGGGGCCCAAACCACTGAAGCTTTCTTT | CASYKTGAQTTEAFF
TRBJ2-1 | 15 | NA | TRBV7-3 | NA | TGTGCCAGCAGCTCTGGACAATCGTCCTACAATGAGCAGTTCTTC | CASSSGQSSYNEQFF
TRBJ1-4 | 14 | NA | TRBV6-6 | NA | TGTGCCAGCAGTCGACAGCCAATTAATGAAAAACTGTTTTTT | CASSRQPINEKLFF
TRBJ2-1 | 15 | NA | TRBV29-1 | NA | TGCAGCGTTATCCCAACGGGTTCCTTTTGGAATGAGCAGTTCTTC | CSVIPTGSFWNEQFF
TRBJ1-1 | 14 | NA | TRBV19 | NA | TGTGCCAGTAGCCGGGTTAATCGGAACACTGAAGCTTTCTTT | CASSRVNRNTEAFF
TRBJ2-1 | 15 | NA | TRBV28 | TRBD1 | TGTGCCAGCAGTCCCGGGACAGGGTCGCACAATGAGCAGTTCTTC | CASSPGTGSHNEQFF
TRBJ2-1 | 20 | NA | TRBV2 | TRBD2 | TGTGCCACCAGAAATTACCCTAGCCCGACTAGCGGGGGACCCTACAATGAGCAGTTCTTC | CATRNYPSPTSGGPYNEQFF
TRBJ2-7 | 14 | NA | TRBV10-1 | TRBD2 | TGCGCCAGCAGCCCGGGACTAGCGGGATACGAGCAGTACTTC | CASSPGLAGYEQYF
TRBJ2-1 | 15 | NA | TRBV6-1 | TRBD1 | TGTGCCAGCAGTCCCGGGACAGGGCCCTACAATGAGCAGTTCTTC | CASSPGTGPYNEQFF
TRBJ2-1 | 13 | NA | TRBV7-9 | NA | TGTGCCAGCAGCTTAGCGGACACCTCGGAGCAGTTCTTC | CASSLADTSEQFF
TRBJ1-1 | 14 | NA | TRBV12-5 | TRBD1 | TGTGCTAGTGGTTTACACCTCACAGGGGCTGAAGCTTTCTTT | CASGLHLTGAEAFF
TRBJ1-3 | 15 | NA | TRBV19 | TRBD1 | TGTGCCAGTAGTACACAGGGGGCGCCCGGAAACACCATATATTTT | CASSTQGAPGNTIYF
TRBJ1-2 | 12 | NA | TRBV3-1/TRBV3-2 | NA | TGTGCCAGCAGCGAGGGATCGCATGGCTACACCTTC | CASSEGSHGYTF
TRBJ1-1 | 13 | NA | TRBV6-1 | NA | TGTGCCAGCAGTGAAGCGGGCTTGTGGGGAGCTTTCTTT | CASSEAGLWGAFF
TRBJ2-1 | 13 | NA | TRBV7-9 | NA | TGTGCCAGCAGCTTAGAACGAAGGAATGAGCAGTTCTTC | CASSLERRNEQFF
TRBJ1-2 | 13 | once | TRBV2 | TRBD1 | TGTGCCAGCAGCGCGGACAGGGGGGATGGCTACACCTTC | CASSADRGDGYTF
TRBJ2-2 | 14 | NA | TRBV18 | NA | TGTGCCAGCTCACCAAACTTGAACACCGGGGAGCTGTTTTTT | CASSPNLNTGELFF
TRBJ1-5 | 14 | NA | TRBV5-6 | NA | TGTGCCAGCAGCTTTGGTGCCCCTCCCGGGCCCCAGCATTTT | CASSFGAPPGPQHF
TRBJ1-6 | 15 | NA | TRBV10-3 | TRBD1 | TGTGCCATCAGACGGGACAGCTCCTATAATTCACCCCTCCACTTT | CAIRRDSSYNSPLHF
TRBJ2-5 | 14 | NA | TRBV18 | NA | TGTGCCAGTACACACCGGGACTTTCAAGAGACCCAGTACTTC | CASTHRDFQETQYF
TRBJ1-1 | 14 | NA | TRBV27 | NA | TGTGCCAGCAGTTTGAAAATGGGGAACACTGAAGCTTTCTTT | CASSLKMGNTEAFF
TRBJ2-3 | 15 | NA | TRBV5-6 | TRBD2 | TGTGCCAGCAGCTTTTCTGGGCGGGGGTTCGGTACGCAGTATTTT | CASSFSGRGFGTQYF
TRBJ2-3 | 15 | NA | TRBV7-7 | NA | TGTGCCAGCAGCTTAGGGACCCTTAGCACAGATACGCAGTATTTT | CASSLGTLSTDTQYF
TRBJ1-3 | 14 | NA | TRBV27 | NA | TGTGCCAGCAGTTTTGGGGGAGCTGGAAACACCATATATTTT | CASSFGGAGNTIYF
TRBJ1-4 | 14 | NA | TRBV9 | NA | TGTGCCAGCAGCGTAGCACAGGGAAGTGAAAAACTGTTTTTT | CASSVAQGSEKLFF
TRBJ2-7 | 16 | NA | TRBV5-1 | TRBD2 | TGCGCCAGCAGCTTGGGAACGACTAGCGGACTCTACGAGCAGTACTTC | CASSLGTTSGLYEQYF
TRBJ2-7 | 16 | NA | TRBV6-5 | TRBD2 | TGTGCCAGCAGTTACTTAGCGGGAGGGCCTATAGGCGAGCAGTACTTC | CASSYLAGGPIGEQYF
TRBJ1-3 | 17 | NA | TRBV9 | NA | TGTGCCAGCAGCCTTCCGACAGGCGCCCTCTCTGGAAACACCATATATTTT | CASSLPTGALSGNTIYF
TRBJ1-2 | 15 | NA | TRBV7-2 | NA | TGTGCCAGCAGCTTAGTTAACAGTGGTGACTATGGCTACACCTTC | CASSLVNSGDYGYTF
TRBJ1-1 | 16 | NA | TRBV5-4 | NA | TGTGCCAGCAGCTTGCCGCGGGGACAATTCGACACTGAAGCTTTCTTT | CASSLPRGQFDTEAFF
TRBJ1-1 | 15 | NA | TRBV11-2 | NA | TGTGCCAGCAGCTTACGTCGGCAGCAGAACACTGAAGCTTTCTTT | CASSLRRQQNTEAFF
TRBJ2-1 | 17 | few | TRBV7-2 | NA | TGTGCCAGCAGCTTAGGGCAAGGGCGAAGCTCCTACAATGAGCAGTTCTTC | CASSLGQGRSSYNEQFF
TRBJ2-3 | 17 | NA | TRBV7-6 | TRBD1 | TGTGCCAGCAGCTTAGTAGGGACAGGGGGCTTCACAGATACGCAGTATTTT | CASSLVGTGGFTDTQYF
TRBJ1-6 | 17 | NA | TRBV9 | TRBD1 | TGTGCCAGCAGCCCAGCCGGGACAGGGGGCAAAAATTCACCCCTCCACTTT | CASSPAGTGGKNSPLHF
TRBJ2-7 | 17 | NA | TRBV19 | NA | TGTGCCAGTAGCTCTCGCCCACCGCAGGGAGGCTCCTACGAGCAGTACTTC | CASSSRPPQGGSYEQYF
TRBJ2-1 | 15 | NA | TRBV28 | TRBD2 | TGTGCCAGCAGTTCCCCTAGCGGGAGGGTCGCGGGGCAGTTCTTC | CASSSPSGRVAGQFF
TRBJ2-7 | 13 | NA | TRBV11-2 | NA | TGTGCCAGCAGCTTGATTGAAGAACACGAGCAGTACTTC | CASSLIEEHEQYF
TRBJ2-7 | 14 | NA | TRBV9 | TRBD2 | TGTGCCAGCAGCGTCCGGGACTACCCCTACGAGCAGTACTTC | CASSVRDYPYEQYF
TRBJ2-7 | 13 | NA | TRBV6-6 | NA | TGTGCCAGCAGTTACGAAGACAGAAGATCACAGTACTTC | CASSYEDRRSQYF
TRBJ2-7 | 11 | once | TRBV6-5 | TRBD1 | TGTGCCAGCGGACAGGGGTACGAGCAGTACTTC | CASGQGYEQYF
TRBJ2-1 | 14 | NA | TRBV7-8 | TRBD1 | TGTGCCAGCAGCTTAGGGACAGGGAACAATGAGCAGTTCTTC | CASSLGTGNNEQFF